A selection of T cell receptor beta chains follows, all from one sample in a study of blood T cells in healthy people across ages. TCRdb analysed the 5' RACE reads with MiXCR anew, one entry per CDR3 protein. The table includes fewer than 1.5 million distinct CDR3 sequences, approximately 38% detected once. Sequencing was done on a sample of blood. The receptors derive from a young woman in good health. Both conserved end residues are part of each CDR3. The order of the fields is J gene, D gene, V gene, clone size, CDR3 protein, CDR3 DNA. A D gene is named only where the DNA matches it firmly. Clone sizes are given selectively: once, few, many, or a class where the clone is expanded.

TRBJ1-1 NA TRBV9 NA CASSTGTRTEAFF TGTGCCAGCAGTACCGGGACCCGGACTGAAGCTTTCTTT
TRBJ1-2 TRBD1 TRBV10-3 NA CAISGTDWTGGGYTF TGTGCCATCAGTGGGACCGATTGGACAGGGGGAGGCTACACCTTC
TRBJ1-4 NA TRBV4-1 few CASSQVGVETADEEEKLFF TGCGCCAGCAGCCAAGTAGGGGTCGAGACAGCCGACGAGGAGGAAAAACTGTTTTTT
TRBJ1-2 NA TRBV20-1 NA CSARDGRVANYGYTF TGCAGTGCTAGAGATGGCAGGGTAGCTAACTATGGCTACACCTTC
TRBJ2-7 NA TRBV28 many CASSFHEQYF TGTGCCAGCAGTTTCCACGAGCAGTACTTC
TRBJ2-6 TRBD1 TRBV25-1 few CASIPGQGHFGANVLTF TGTGCCAGCATCCCGGGACAGGGACATTTTGGGGCCAACGTCCTGACTTTC
TRBJ2-7 NA TRBV20-1 NA CSATDKGGYYEQYF TGCAGTGCTACCGACAAAGGAGGATACTACGAGCAGTACTTC
TRBJ2-1 NA TRBV6-2/TRBV6-3 NA CASSYRSVSKEQFF TGTGCCAGCAGTTACAGGTCGGTCTCCAAGGAGCAGTTCTTC
TRBJ2-1 TRBD2 TRBV6-2/TRBV6-3 few CASTNYFSGGDNEQFF TGTGCCAGCACCAACTATTTTAGCGGGGGGGATAATGAGCAGTTCTTC
TRBJ1-5 NA TRBV6-5 NA CANSYSIPGTSNQPQHF TGTGCCAACAGTTACTCGATTCCAGGGACTAGCAATCAGCCCCAGCATTTT
TRBJ2-1 NA TRBV20-1 NA CSASGGVGNEQVF TGCAGTGCTAGCGGGGGAGTGGGCAATGAGCAGGTCTTC
TRBJ2-4 TRBD1 TRBV2 NA CASREQGAAKNIQYF TGTGCCAGCAGGGAACAGGGGGCGGCCAAAAACATTCAGTACTTC
TRBJ2-1 NA TRBV24-1 NA CATSGQGKGNEQFF TGTGCCACCAGTGGCCAGGGGAAGGGTAATGAGCAGTTCTTC
TRBJ2-2 NA TRBV12-3/TRBV12-4 NA CASSPPLSGELFF TGTGCCAGCAGTCCCCCCCTCTCCGGGGAGCTGTTTTTT
TRBJ2-1 NA TRBV7-9 NA CASSFWGLSFSYNEQFF TGTGCCAGCAGCTTTTGGGGACTTTCCTTTTCCTACAATGAGCAGTTCTTC
TRBJ2-1 NA TRBV4-1 once CASSQGSGGGGEQFF TGCGCCAGCAGCCAAGGATCCGGCGGGGGCGGTGAGCAGTTCTTC
TRBJ2-5 TRBD2 TRBV7-2 few CASSSGTSARMAETQYF TGTGCCAGCAGCTCCGGGACTAGCGCAAGGATGGCAGAGACCCAGTACTTC
TRBJ2-1 NA TRBV14 few CASSPSVSEQFF TGTGCCAGCAGCCCCTCCGTAAGTGAGCAGTTCTTC
TRBJ1-2 TRBD1 TRBV20-1 NA CSATTHATGGYYGYTF TGCAGTGCTACTACGCATGCGACAGGGGGCTACTATGGCTACACCTTC
TRBJ2-7 NA TRBV5-1 NA CASGRSGDNEQYF TGCGCCAGCGGGAGGTCGGGGGACAATGAGCAGTACTTC
TRBJ2-7 TRBD2 TRBV19 NA CASSIDLAGGYYEQYF TGTGCCAGTAGTATAGATCTAGCGGGAGGGTACTACGAGCAGTACTTC
TRBJ1-4 NA TRBV10-3 few CAISGGSPQGKLFF TGTGCCATCAGTGGGGGGTCTCCACAGGGAAAACTGTTTTTT
TRBJ2-1 TRBD1 TRBV6-5 many CASSPDPGQGGRNEQFF TGTGCCAGCAGCCCCGACCCCGGACAGGGTGGAAGGAATGAGCAGTTCTTC
TRBJ2-1 TRBD2 TRBV7-8 NA CASSFAPISGRAGEQFF TGTGCCAGCAGCTTTGCCCCTATTAGCGGGAGGGCCGGTGAGCAGTTCTTC
TRBJ1-4 NA TRBV6-5 few CASSYSQSTATNEKLFF TGTGCCAGCAGTTACTCGCAGTCTACGGCAACTAATGAAAAACTGTTTTTT
TRBJ1-3 NA TRBV4-1 once CASSPGVDGNTIYF TGCGCCAGCAGCCCAGGGGTTGATGGAAACACCATATATTTT
TRBJ2-3 NA TRBV12-3/TRBV12-4 NA CASSVSQGTDTQYF TGTGCCAGCAGTGTGTCTCAGGGCACAGATACGCAGTATTTT
TRBJ2-1 NA TRBV27 many CASSPGYYNEQFF TGTGCCAGCAGTCCGGGGTACTACAATGAGCAGTTCTTC
TRBJ2-7 NA TRBV20-1 NA CSARDLLAKPYEQYF TGCAGTGCTAGAGATCTCCTAGCGAAACCCTACGAGCAGTACTTC
TRBJ2-7 NA TRBV2 NA CATLTFRVVAYEQYF TGTGCCACTCTAACCTTTAGGGTGGTTGCCTACGAGCAGTACTTC
TRBJ2-3 NA TRBV5-1 NA CASRGAVKDTQYF TGCGCCAGCAGGGGGGCAGTCAAAGATACGCAGTATTTT
TRBJ2-1 TRBD1 TRBV4-2 few CASSHMTGSDEQFF TGTGCCAGCAGCCATATGACAGGGTCGGATGAGCAGTTCTTC
TRBJ1-2 TRBD1 TRBV7-9 NA CASSLETGSREGYTF TGTGCCAGCAGCTTGGAGACAGGGTCCAGGGAAGGCTACACCTTC
TRBJ2-7 NA TRBV27 NA CASSSSSGSRGEQYF TGTGCCAGCAGTTCCTCTTCGGGTAGCCGGGGCGAGCAGTACTTC
TRBJ2-1 TRBD2 TRBV12-5 NA CASGLPLRSGSNEQFF TGTGCTAGTGGTTTGCCCTTACGAAGCGGGAGCAATGAGCAGTTCTTC
TRBJ2-6 NA TRBV6-6 NA CASSSPGQRSGANVLTF TGTGCCAGCAGTTCCCCGGGACAACGCTCTGGGGCCAACGTCCTGACTTTC
TRBJ2-7 NA TRBV7-9 NA CASSLRRALLQTYNEQYF TGTGCCAGCAGCTTAAGAAGGGCCCTTCTCCAGACCTACAATGAGCAGTACTTC
TRBJ1-1 TRBD1 TRBV5-5 NA CASSTPTGRYAEAFF TGTGCCAGCAGCACGCCGACAGGGAGGTACGCTGAAGCTTTCTTT
TRBJ1-2 NA TRBV12-3/TRBV12-4 NA CASGKSTANYGYTF TGTGCCAGCGGGAAATCGACGGCTAACTATGGCTACACCTTC
TRBJ2-1 TRBD2 TRBV6-1 NA CASSPILAGPLSSYNEQFF TGTGCCAGCAGTCCCATACTAGCGGGACCGTTGAGCTCCTACAATGAGCAGTTCTTC
TRBJ1-2 NA TRBV10-3 NA CATTDIYGYTF TGTGCCACCACGGACATCTATGGCTACACCTTC
TRBJ2-2 NA TRBV12-3/TRBV12-4 few CASSSNPGLPITGELFF TGTGCCAGCAGTTCCAATCCGGGACTTCCTATCACCGGGGAGCTGTTTTTT
TRBJ1-5 NA TRBV10-3 NA CAIRREGSNQPQHF TGTGCCATCAGGCGGGAAGGCAGCAATCAGCCCCAGCATTTT
TRBJ1-2 NA TRBV7-6 NA CASSNRQEWDGYTF TGTGCCAGCAGCAACAGACAGGAATGGGATGGCTACACCTTC
TRBJ2-5 NA TRBV7-9 NA CASSSSGTSPQETQYF TGTGCCAGCAGCTCGTCCGGGACAAGTCCACAAGAGACCCAGTACTTC
TRBJ2-3 NA TRBV3-1 NA CASSSGSSDTDTQYF TGTGCCAGCAGTTCCGGTTCGAGCGACACAGATACGCAGTATTTT
TRBJ2-1 NA TRBV7-6 NA CASSHPQNGQFF TGTGCCAGCAGCCACCCCCAAAATGGGCAGTTCTTC
TRBJ2-5 NA TRBV5-1 once CASWETLGETQYF TGCGCCAGCTGGGAGACCTTGGGGGAGACCCAGTACTTC
TRBJ1-3 TRBD1 TRBV3-1 NA CASSQAGQGGSGNTIYF TGTGCCAGCAGCCAAGCCGGACAGGGTGGGTCTGGAAACACCATATATTTT
TRBJ2-1 NA TRBV29-1 NA CSVDPVQGGAAQFF TGCAGCGTAGACCCTGTGCAGGGTGGTGCGGCCCAGTTCTTC
TRBJ2-7 NA TRBV3-1 NA CASSQGAYSYEQYF TGTGCCAGCAGCCAAGGGGCCTACTCCTACGAGCAGTACTTC
TRBJ2-5 TRBD2 TRBV11-2 few CASSLDLAGGSRLETQYF TGTGCCAGCAGCTTAGACCTAGCGGGAGGGTCCCGTCTGGAGACCCAGTACTTC
TRBJ2-7 NA TRBV2 few CASSAGANFSYEQYF TGTGCCAGCAGTGCGGGGGCCAATTTCTCCTACGAGCAGTACTTC
TRBJ2-7 NA TRBV27 NA CASSLTRALYYEQYF TGTGCCAGCAGTTTAACCAGGGCCCTATACTACGAGCAGTACTTC
TRBJ1-3 NA TRBV10-1 NA CASSDTPGAGYGNTIYF TGCGCCAGCAGCGATACCCCGGGAGCCGGCTATGGAAACACCATATATTTT
TRBJ1-6 TRBD1 TRBV10-3 NA CAITEDDRGNSPLHF TGTGCCATCACCGAAGATGACAGGGGGAATTCACCCCTCCACTTT
TRBJ2-7 TRBD2 TRBV7-2 NA CASSFAAGGNCEQYF TGTGCCAGCAGCTTTGCAGCGGGAGGGAATTGCGAGCAGTACTTC
TRBJ2-1 TRBD1 TRBV28 NA CASSTRTGAYYNEQFF TGTGCCAGCAGTACTCGGACAGGGGCGTACTACAATGAGCAGTTCTTC
TRBJ2-7 NA TRBV10-2 few CASSRDLSEQYF TGCGCCAGCAGTCGGGACTTGAGCGAGCAGTACTTC
TRBJ2-3 NA TRBV27 NA CASSSRTYPRPDTQYF TGTGCCAGCAGTTCCCGGACTTACCCTAGGCCAGATACGCAGTATTTT